The 21 T cell receptor beta chains in this list originate from one sample, sequenced in a study of monozygotic twins with cystic fibrosis. The assay was immunoSEQ multiplex PCR, and TCRdb's table has in-frame clones only and misses some. The table has under 1,200 clones, approximately 95% seen once. Sequencing was carried out using blood. The receptor set was obtained from a boy aged 5-17 years with cystic fibrosis.

The rearrangement joins TRBV9 to TRBJ2-3; D is uncertain. The CDR3 loop spans 10 amino acids. V gave up 6 bases and J gave up 6 bases, with 5 bases separating them. Germline lookup yields CDR1 SGDLS and CDR2 YYNGEE. The CDR3 coding sequence is TGTGCCAGCAAAGGGGATACGCAGTATTTT. Its translation: CASKGDTQYF.

The chain couples TRBV19 to TRBJ1-4, with D unclear. The CDR3 length is 15 residues. Germline-derived CDR1 and CDR2 are LNHDA and SQIVND (reference sequence). Trimming took off 6 bases at V and 1 base at J, with 12 bases between the two ends. The CDR3 loop is CASSAFSGTNEKLFF. The CDR3 bases are TGTGCCAGTAGCGCTTTCAGTGGAACTAATGAAAAACTGTTTTTT.

There are a few counts of this clone. The chain has TRBV28 and TRBJ2-7; maybe TRBD1 (6 bases). Trimming took off 7 bases at V and 2 bases at J, with 18 bases between the two ends. Germline CDR1 and CDR2: MDHEN and SYDVKM. The CDR3 covers 15 residues. As DNA, the CDR3 is TGTGCCAGCACAACCCCAGGGGTCGCGACCTACGAGCAGTACTTC. This translates into CASTTPGVATYEQYF. The full variable domain, its missing parts supplied by reference TRBV28 and TRBJ2-7, is DVKVTQSSRYLVKRTGEKVFLECVQDMDHENMFWYRQDPGLGLRLIYFSYDVKMKEKGDIPEGYSVSREKKERFSLILESASTNQTSMYLCASTTPGVATYEQYFGPGTRLTVT.

J is TRBJ2-1 and V is TRBV6-4; 7 bases align to TRBD2. Germline V gene sequence: CDR1 MRHNA, CDR2 SNTAGT. J gave up 6 bases and V 6 bases, and 17 bases lay outside the gene matches. This CDR3 has 17 residues. The CDR3: CASRPSGEGVEVNEQFF. The CDR3 nucleotides read TGTGCCAGCAGACCCTCGGGGGAGGGAGTGGAGGTCAATGAGCAGTTCTTC.

The V gene is TRBV2, the J gene TRBJ1-3; 11 bases match TRBD1. CDR3 length: 15 residues. Losses at the gene ends were 5 bases for V and 7 bases for J; bases not matched to a gene: 7. The germline V gene has CDR1 SNHLY and CDR2 FYNNEI. CDR3 protein: CASSFRTGGANTIYF. CDR3 nucleotides: TGTGCCAGCAGTTTCCGGACAGGGGGCGCGAACACCATATATTTT.

The V and J genes are TRBV5-1 and TRBJ2-2; 10 positions match TRBD1. This CDR3 comprises 16 residues. V lost 0 bases, J lost 5 bases, and 4 bases stayed unmatched. Per the germline V gene, CDR1 is SGHRS and CDR2 is YFSETQ. CDR3 DNA: TGCGCCAGCAGCTTGGCCGGGACAGGGGCAACCGGGGAGCTGTTTTTT. Translating gives CASSLAGTGATGELFF.

The V gene is TRBV30, the J gene TRBJ1-4; TRBD1 matches at 9 bases. The CDR3 runs to 12 residues. V was pared by 7 bases and J by 4 bases, with 1 base of the junction left unmatched. Germline-derived CDR1 and CDR2 are GTSNPN and SVGIG (reference sequence). CDR3 sequence: CASGQGNEKLFF. As DNA, the CDR3 is TGTGCCTCGGGACAGGGTAATGAAAAACTGTTTTTT.

The chain carries TRBV6-1 and TRBJ2-7; D gene uncertain. CDR1 is MNHNS, CDR2 SASEGT, per germline. The CDR3 contains 10 residues. V shed 5 bases and J shed 6 bases, with 5 bases lying between them. This CDR3 reads CASSLGEQYF. CDR3 bases: TGTGCCAGCAGTCTCGGCGAGCAGTACTTC.

The V call is TRBV28, the J call TRBJ1-3, with D unclear. The CDR3 length is 10 residues. The germline gives CDR1 MDHEN, CDR2 SYDVKM. V shed 8 bases and J shed 1 base, with 0 bases lying between them. CDR3 amino acids: CASSGNTIYF. CDR3 nucleotide sequence: TGTGCCAGCTCTGGAAACACCATATATTTT.

The rearrangement joins TRBV9 to TRBJ1-2; no reliable D call. Germline V gene sequence: CDR1 SGDLS, CDR2 YYNGEE. V gave up 0 bases and J gave up 4 bases, with 10 bases separating them. This CDR3 is 14 amino acids long. The CDR3 DNA reads as TGTGCCAGCAGCGTAGATCGGACTGCCTATGGCTACACCTTC. Residues: CASSVDRTAYGYTF.

Notes on this clone: The limits of the CDR3 on the DNA are not certain, so only TCRdb's listed CDR3 is given. The rearrangement links TRBV9 to TRBJ1-1; TRBD1 is taken as the D call from the table, unchecked against the DNA. The CDR3 region is 15 residues in length, termini included. Germline V gives CDR1 SGDLS, CDR2 YYNGEE. The CDR3 sequence: CASSASGQGNTEAFF.

V gene TRBV27 combines with J gene TRBJ1-3; D is uncertain. This CDR3 is built from 15 residues. Trimming removed 2 bases at V and 2 bases at J, with 10 bases between. Germline-derived CDR1 and CDR2 are MNHEY and SMNVEV (reference sequence). DNA for the CDR3: TGTGCCAGCAGTTTAGTGCGGGGAGCTGGAAACACCATATATTTT. It codes for CASSLVRGAGNTIYF.

The chain uses TRBV9 and TRBJ2-3; 8 nucleotides match TRBD1. Germline V CDR1 and CDR2: SGDLS, YYNGEE. The CDR3 runs 16 residues. With 4 bases clipped from V and 4 bases from J, the junction kept 11 bases outside the gene matches. The CDR3 loop reads CASSPLHLRGPDTQYF. The CDR3 coding sequence is TGTGCCAGCAGCCCACTCCACCTCAGGGGGCCAGATACGCAGTATTTT. The complete variable domain, with remaining parts taken from reference TRBV9 and TRBJ2-3, reads DSGVTQTPKHLITATGQRVTLRCSPRSGDLSVYWYQQSLDQGLQFLIQYYNGEERAKGNILERFSAQQFPDLHSELNLSSLELGDSALYFCASSPLHLRGPDTQYFGPGTRLTVL.

The gene calls are TRBV7-9 and TRBJ1-1; tentatively, D is TRBD1 (6 bases). Per germline, CDR1 SEHNR and CDR2 FQNEAQ (reference sequence). This CDR3 region has 13 residues. V was cut by 4 bases and J by 6 bases, with 12 bases left in between. The DNA for the CDR3 is TGTGCCAGCAGCTACCAACAGGGTCCTGAAGCTTTCTTT. It yields the protein CASSYQQGPEAFF.

The chain employs TRBV13 and TRBJ2-7; 9 bases fit TRBD2. The length of the CDR3 is 14 residues. The trim removed 4 bases at V and 2 bases at J, leaving 3 bases unmatched. Germline V gene sequence: CDR1 PRHDT, CDR2 FYEKMQ (reference sequence). The CDR3 region is CASSSRLAAYEQYF. CDR3 DNA sequence: TGTGCCAGCAGCTCTAGACTAGCGGCCTACGAGCAGTACTTC.

The gene calls are TRBV11-2 and TRBJ2-2, with a possible D match to TRBD2 (6 bases). Germline V gives CDR1 SGHAT, CDR2 FQNNGV. V was shortened by 4 bases and J by 7 bases, with 13 bases between the two germline ends. This CDR3 region has 14 residues. CDR3 loop: CASSSERGIGELFF. CDR3 DNA: TGTGCCAGCAGCTCCGAACGGGGGATCGGGGAGCTGTTTTTT.

In DNA form, the CDR3 reads TGCAGCGTTGCAGCGGGCCCTACGGATACGCAGTATTTT. Protein product: CSVAAGPTDTQYF. The chain recombines TRBV29-1 with TRBJ2-3, with D possibly TRBD2 on 6 matching bases. Trimming left V 4 bases short and J 6 bases short, with 14 bases between. This CDR3 spans 13 amino acids. Germline loops: CDR1 SQVTM, CDR2 ANQGSEA.

This chain connects TRBV28 to TRBJ1-1; D is uncertain. Germline values: CDR1 MDHEN, CDR2 SYDVKM. Trimming removed 5 bases from V and 1 base from J, with 14 bases in between. The length of the CDR3 is 15 residues. CDR3 DNA sequence: TGTGCCAGCAGTCACCGGGCGGTTGGGAACACTGAAGCTTTCTTT. Translation gives CASSHRAVGNTEAFF.

The J gene is TRBJ1-1, the V gene TRBV9, with D possibly matching TRBD1 (6 bases). Germline lookup yields CDR1 SGDLS and CDR2 YYNGEE. V was clipped by 3 bases and J by 1 base, with 13 bases between them. The CDR3 spans 15 residues. CDR3 coding DNA: TGTGCCAGCAGCGATTTCGGGACACGGAACACTGAAGCTTTCTTT. Residues: CASSDFGTRNTEAFF.

This clone was recorded once. This rearrangement joins TRBV28 to TRBJ1-3, with D uncertain. V was shortened by 6 bases and J by 0 bases, with 12 bases between the two germline ends. Germline loops: CDR1 MDHEN, CDR2 SYDVKM. The length of the CDR3 is 15 residues. The CDR3 DNA reads as TGTGCCAGCAGGGAGGAGGGTAACTCTGGAAACACCATATATTTT. As protein: CASREEGNSGNTIYF.

This chain uses TRBV19 with TRBJ1-5; no definite D call. Germline values: CDR1 LNHDA, CDR2 SQIVND (reference sequence). V lost 5 bases, J lost 3 bases, and 8 bases lay in between. CDR3 length: 13 amino acids. CDR3 in DNA: TGTGCCAGTAGTTTCGAGTTCAATCAGCCCCAGCATTTT. Translating it yields CASSFEFNQPQHF.